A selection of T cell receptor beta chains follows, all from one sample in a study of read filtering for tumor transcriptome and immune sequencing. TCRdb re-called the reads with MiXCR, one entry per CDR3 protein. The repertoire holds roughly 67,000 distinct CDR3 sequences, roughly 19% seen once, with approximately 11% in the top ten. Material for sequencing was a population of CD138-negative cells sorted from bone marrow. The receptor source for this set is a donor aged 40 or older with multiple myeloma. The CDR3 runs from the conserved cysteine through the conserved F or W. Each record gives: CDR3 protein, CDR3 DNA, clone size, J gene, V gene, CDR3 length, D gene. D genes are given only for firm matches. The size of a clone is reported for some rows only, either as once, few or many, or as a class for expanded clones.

CATSRDSYEQYF | TGTGCCACCAGCAGGGACAGCTACGAGCAGTACTTC | many | TRBJ2-7 | TRBV15 | 12 | -
CASSLGPEGEEQYF | TGTGCCAGCAGCTTAGGTCCAGAGGGAGAAGAGCAGTACTTC | many | TRBJ2-7 | TRBV7-6 | 14 | -
CSARDPTGGPTYEQYF | TGCAGTGCTAGAGATCCCACGGGGGGCCCTACCTACGAGCAGTACTTC | many | TRBJ2-7 | TRBV20-1 | 16 | -
CASQYAFSRQETQYF | TGTGCCAGCCAGTACGCTTTTTCCCGACAGGAGACCCAGTACTTC | many | TRBJ2-5 | TRBV2 | 15 | -
CASSQPGGAEETQYF | TGCGCCAGCAGCCAGCCTGGGGGAGCAGAAGAGACCCAGTACTTC | many | TRBJ2-5 | TRBV4-1 | 15 | -
CASSPRQGYNEQFF | TGTGCCAGCTCACCGAGGCAGGGATACAATGAGCAGTTCTTC | medium-sized | TRBJ2-1 | TRBV18 | 14 | -
CATSREQGNSEKLFF | TGTGCCACCAGCAGAGAGCAGGGAAACTCTGAAAAACTGTTTTTT | - | TRBJ1-4 | TRBV15 | 15 | -
CASSPAGTQNEKLFF | TGCGCCAGCAGCCCGGCTGGGACGCAAAATGAAAAACTGTTTTTT | - | TRBJ1-4 | TRBV5-1 | 15 | -
CSVAGSSGFTDTQYF | TGCAGCGTTGCGGGATCTAGCGGATTCACAGATACGCAGTATTTT | medium-sized | TRBJ2-3 | TRBV29-1 | 15 | TRBD2
CASNPTSGYNEQFF | TGCGCCAGCAATCCTACTAGCGGCTACAATGAGCAGTTCTTC | many | TRBJ2-1 | TRBV10-2 | 14 | TRBD2
CASNRDTGRDQPQHF | TGTGCCAGCAACCGGGACACAGGACGCGATCAGCCCCAGCATTTT | many | TRBJ1-5 | TRBV12-3/TRBV12-4 | 15 | -
CASSSAGGLGAFF | TGTGCCAGCAGTTCCGCCGGGGGTCTGGGAGCTTTCTTT | many | TRBJ1-1 | TRBV6-5 | 13 | -
CSARDGAGARNTEAFF | TGCAGTGCTAGAGATGGGGCAGGGGCTCGGAACACTGAAGCTTTCTTT | many | TRBJ1-1 | TRBV20-1 | 16 | -
CASSHGLASRINTDTQYF | TGTGCCAGCAGCCATGGACTAGCGAGCCGAATAAACACAGATACGCAGTATTTT | many | TRBJ2-3 | TRBV3-1 | 18 | TRBD2
CSALTSGRYEQYF | TGCAGTGCCTTGACTAGCGGGAGGTACGAGCAGTACTTC | many | TRBJ2-7 | TRBV20-1 | 13 | TRBD2
CASSWSGGKNYGYTF | TGTGCCAGCAGTTGGTCAGGGGGCAAGAACTATGGCTACACCTTC | - | TRBJ1-2 | TRBV27 | 15 | TRBD1
CASSLLASGTYEQYF | TGTGCCAGCAGCTTACTGGCTAGCGGCACCTACGAGCAGTACTTC | many | TRBJ2-7 | TRBV7-3 | 15 | TRBD2
CASSGWVAGPEYNEQFF | TGTGCCAGCAGTGGTTGGGTAGCGGGGCCTGAATACAATGAGCAGTTCTTC | many | TRBJ2-1 | TRBV6-1 | 17 | TRBD2
CATRGTGGSTDTQYF | TGTGCCACCCGAGGGACAGGGGGGAGCACAGATACGCAGTATTTT | few | TRBJ2-3 | TRBV6-1 | 15 | TRBD1
CASSLGTSGYEQYF | TGCGCCAGCAGCTTGGGGACTAGCGGCTACGAGCAGTACTTC | few | TRBJ2-7 | TRBV5-1 | 14 | TRBD2
CASSSEYMGNQPQHF | TGTGCCAGCAGCTCAGAGTATATGGGCAATCAGCCCCAGCATTTT | - | TRBJ1-5 | TRBV7-9 | 15 | -
CASSPLRSADTQYF | TGTGCCAGCAGCCCCTTGAGGAGCGCAGATACGCAGTATTTT | many | TRBJ2-3 | TRBV28 | 14 | -
CASSPSHTQYF | TGTGCCAGCAGTCCCTCCCATACGCAGTATTTT | many | TRBJ2-3 | TRBV12-3/TRBV12-4 | 11 | -
CASSLRIGNEQFF | TGTGCCAGCAGCTTAAGGATCGGCAATGAGCAGTTCTTC | many | TRBJ2-1 | TRBV7-9 | 13 | -
CASSSYKILAGILTSTDTQYF | TGTGCCAGCAGCTCCTATAAAATACTAGCGGGGATACTAACTAGCACAGATACGCAGTATTTT | many | TRBJ2-3 | TRBV11-2 | 21 | TRBD2
CSARVAGGLHEQFF | TGCAGTGCTAGAGTTGCGGGAGGGTTGCATGAGCAGTTCTTC | few | TRBJ2-1 | TRBV20-1 | 14 | TRBD2
CASSDSASGRTDTQYF | TGTGCCAGCAGTGATTCCGCTAGCGGGAGAACAGATACGCAGTATTTT | few | TRBJ2-3 | TRBV12-3/TRBV12-4 | 16 | TRBD2
CASSPQGATDTGELFF | TGTGCCAGCTCACCACAGGGGGCCACAGACACCGGGGAGCTGTTTTTT | many | TRBJ2-2 | TRBV18 | 16 | TRBD1
CSARPRTSGRGPYNEQFF | TGCAGTGCTAGACCCAGGACTAGCGGGAGGGGCCCCTACAATGAGCAGTTCTTC | many | TRBJ2-1 | TRBV20-1 | 18 | TRBD2
CASSGLAGDYSYNEQFF | TGTGCCAGTAGTGGGCTAGCGGGGGATTACTCCTACAATGAGCAGTTCTTC | many | TRBJ2-1 | TRBV19 | 17 | TRBD2
CASSFLVDKDTQYF | TGTGCCAGCAGTTTCCTAGTAGATAAAGATACGCAGTATTTT | many | TRBJ2-3 | TRBV12-3/TRBV12-4 | 14 | -
CASSLGGPETQYF | TGTGCCAGCAGTTTAGGGGGGCCGGAGACCCAGTACTTC | many | TRBJ2-5 | TRBV28 | 13 | -
CASSSTGQAGRGTGTQYF | TGTGCCAGCAGCTCCACCGGACAAGCGGGGAGAGGCACAGGTACGCAGTATTTT | - | TRBJ2-3 | TRBV11-1 | 18 | TRBD2
CASRRTGGGEQYF | TGTGCCAGCAGGAGGACAGGGGGCGGTGAGCAGTACTTC | many | TRBJ2-7 | TRBV28 | 13 | TRBD1
CASRTPLRGVGTDTQYF | TGTGCCAGCAGAACCCCCTTGAGGGGAGTTGGCACAGATACGCAGTATTTT | many | TRBJ2-3 | TRBV2 | 17 | -
CSVTTLNTGELFF | TGCAGCGTTACGACTCTGAACACCGGGGAGCTGTTTTTT | many | TRBJ2-2 | TRBV29-1 | 13 | -
CASSQEQGGNQPQHF | TGTGCCAGCAGCCAAGAACAGGGGGGCAATCAGCCCCAGCATTTT | few | TRBJ1-5 | TRBV4-2 | 15 | TRBD1
CSVRRDKNTEAFF | TGCAGCGTACGCCGGGACAAAAACACTGAAGCTTTCTTT | many | TRBJ1-1 | TRBV29-1 | 13 | -
CASRGGQGPGELFF | TGTGCCAGCAGGGGGGGACAGGGGCCCGGGGAGCTGTTTTTT | many | TRBJ2-2 | TRBV28 | 14 | TRBD1
CASSITGSAANEELFF | TGTGCCAGCAGTATTACAGGGTCAGCAGCTAATGAAGAACTGTTTTTT | - | TRBJ1-4 | TRBV28 | 16 | -
CSASQGQSYEQYF | TGCAGTGCTAGCCAGGGACAGTCCTACGAGCAGTACTTC | many | TRBJ2-7 | TRBV20-1 | 13 | TRBD1
CASSWNGVNTEAFF | TGTGCCAGCAGCTGGAATGGGGTGAACACTGAAGCTTTCTTT | many | TRBJ1-1 | TRBV3-1 | 14 | -
CASNPQGEPQHF | TGTGCCAGTAATCCACAAGGGGAGCCCCAGCATTTT | - | TRBJ1-5 | TRBV19 | 12 | -
CASSLEAELTPSGTQYF | TGTGCCAGCAGCTTAGAAGCGGAGCTAACCCCCTCCGGGACCCAGTACTTC | many | TRBJ2-5 | TRBV7-6 | 17 | -